This T cell receptor beta chain was found in a study of blood T cell repertoires in COVID-19. At the level of the study: Donors in the United States, Italy and Spain gave samples during acute or convalescent COVID-19. The cDNA or gDNA used as material had been derived from T cells, B-cell-depleted T cells, or PBMCs.

Original methodology: It was from reference gene primer amplification that nucleated cell counts were estimated. Clones were sequenced by immunoSEQ multiplex PCR, and TCRdb holds only the in-frame ones, with some missing. V and J calls and clone size are copied from that table; D and trimming were computed from the DNA. The sample contains 150,000 to 200,000 clones, about 80% of which appear only once. CDR1 and CDR2 (germline): LGHNT, FRNRAP. The V end lost 3 bases, the J end lost 1 base, and 6 bases lay between the germline ends. The CDR3 loop spans 13 amino acids. The specimen sequenced was peripheral blood. The V gene is TRBV12-5, the J gene TRBJ1-1, with D unclear. The receptor's source is a human donor in a cohort sampled during active COVID-19. CDR3 coding DNA: TGTGCTAGTGGTTTCCGGGAGAACACTGAAGCTTTCTTT. Translating gives CASGFRENTEAFF.